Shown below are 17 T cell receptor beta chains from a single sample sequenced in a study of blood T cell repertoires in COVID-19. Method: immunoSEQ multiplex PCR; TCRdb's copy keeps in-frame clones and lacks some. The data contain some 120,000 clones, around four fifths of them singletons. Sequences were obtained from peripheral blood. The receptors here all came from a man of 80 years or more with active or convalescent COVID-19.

In DNA form, the CDR3 reads TGTGCCAGCAGCCAAGACCGTCGGGACACAAGGACCTACGAGCAGTACTTC. Translation: CASSQDRRDTRTYEQYF. The genes are TRBV3-1 (or the pseudogene TRBV3-2) and TRBJ2-7; D possibly corresponds to TRBD1 (6 bases). CDR3 length equals 17 residues. V gave up 0 bases and J gave up 2 bases, with 17 bases separating them. The germline CDR1 and CDR2 sequences are LGHDT and YNNKEL (reference sequence).

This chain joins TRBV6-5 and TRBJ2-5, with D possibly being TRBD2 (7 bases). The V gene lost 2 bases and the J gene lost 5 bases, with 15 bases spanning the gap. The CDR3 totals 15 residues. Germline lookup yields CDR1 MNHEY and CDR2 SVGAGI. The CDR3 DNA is TGTGCCAGCAGTTACGGGGGGGCAGGCCGTGAGACCCAGTACTTC. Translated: CASSYGGAGRETQYF.

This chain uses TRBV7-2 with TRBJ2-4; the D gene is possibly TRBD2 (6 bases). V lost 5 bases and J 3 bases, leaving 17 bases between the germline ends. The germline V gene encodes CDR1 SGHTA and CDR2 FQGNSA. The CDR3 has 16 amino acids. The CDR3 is CASSNIDGGRKNIQYF. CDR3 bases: TGTGCCAGCAGCAATATCGACGGGGGTCGCAAAAACATTCAGTACTTC.

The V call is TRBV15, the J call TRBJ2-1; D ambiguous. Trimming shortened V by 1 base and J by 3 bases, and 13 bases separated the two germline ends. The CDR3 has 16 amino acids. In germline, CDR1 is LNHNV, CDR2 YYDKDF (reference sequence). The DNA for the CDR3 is TGTGCCACCAGCAGAGTTGCAAGTCCTAACTACAATGAGCAGTTCTTC. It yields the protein CATSRVASPNYNEQFF.

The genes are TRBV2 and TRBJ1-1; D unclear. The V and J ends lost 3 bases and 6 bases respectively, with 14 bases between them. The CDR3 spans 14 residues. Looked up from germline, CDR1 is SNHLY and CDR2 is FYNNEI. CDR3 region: CASSDGGRLAEAFF. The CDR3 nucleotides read TGTGCCAGCAGTGATGGAGGGAGGCTCGCTGAAGCTTTCTTT.

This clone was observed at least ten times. The CDR3 protein is CASSAGDSSYNEQFF. Written as DNA, the CDR3 is TGTGCCAGCAGCGCCGGGGACAGCTCCTACAATGAGCAGTTCTTC. The rearrangement uses TRBV7-9 and TRBJ2-1; 7 bases are a match to TRBD1. V shed 5 bases, J shed 0 bases, and the junction held 4 bases outside the gene matches. The germline gives CDR1 SEHNR, CDR2 FQNEAQ (reference sequence). This CDR3 has 15 residues.

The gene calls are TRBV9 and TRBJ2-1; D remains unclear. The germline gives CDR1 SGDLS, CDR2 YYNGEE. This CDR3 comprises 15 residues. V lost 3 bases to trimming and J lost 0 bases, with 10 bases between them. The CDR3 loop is CASSERHSSYNEQFF. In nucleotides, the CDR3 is TGTGCCAGCAGCGAAAGACACAGCTCCTACAATGAGCAGTTCTTC.

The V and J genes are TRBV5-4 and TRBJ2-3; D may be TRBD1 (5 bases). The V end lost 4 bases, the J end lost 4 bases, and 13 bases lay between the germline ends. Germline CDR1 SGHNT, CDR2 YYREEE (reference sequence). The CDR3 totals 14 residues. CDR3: CASSLELGADTQYF. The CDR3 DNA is TGTGCCAGCAGCCTGGAGCTAGGGGCAGATACGCAGTATTTT.

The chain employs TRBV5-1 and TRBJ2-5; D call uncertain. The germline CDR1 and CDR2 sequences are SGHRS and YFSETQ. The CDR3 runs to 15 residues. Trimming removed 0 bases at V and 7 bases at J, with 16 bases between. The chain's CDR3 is CASSLGLGSVGTQYF. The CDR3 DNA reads TGCGCCAGCAGCTTGGGGCTAGGAAGCGTTGGGACCCAGTACTTC.

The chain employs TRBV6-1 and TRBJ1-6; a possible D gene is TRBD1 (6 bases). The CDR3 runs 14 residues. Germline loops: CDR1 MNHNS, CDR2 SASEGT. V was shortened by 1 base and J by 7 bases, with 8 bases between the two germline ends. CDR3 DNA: TGTGCCAGCAGTGAAGACAGGGCAAATTCACCCCTCCACTTT. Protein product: CASSEDRANSPLHF.

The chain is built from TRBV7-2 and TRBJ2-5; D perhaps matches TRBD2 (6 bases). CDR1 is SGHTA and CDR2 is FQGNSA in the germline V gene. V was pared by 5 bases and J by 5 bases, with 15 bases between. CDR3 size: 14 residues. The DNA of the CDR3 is TGTGCCAGCAGCCAGACTAGGGCGGGGGAGACCCAGTACTTC. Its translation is CASSQTRAGETQYF.

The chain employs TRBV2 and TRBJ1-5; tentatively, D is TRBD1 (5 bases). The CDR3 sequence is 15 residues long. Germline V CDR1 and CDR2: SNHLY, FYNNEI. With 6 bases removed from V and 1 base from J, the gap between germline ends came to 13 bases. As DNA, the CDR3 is TGTGCCAGCAGACCCCTTGGGGGGAGCAATCAGCCCCAGCATTTT. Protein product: CASRPLGGSNQPQHF.

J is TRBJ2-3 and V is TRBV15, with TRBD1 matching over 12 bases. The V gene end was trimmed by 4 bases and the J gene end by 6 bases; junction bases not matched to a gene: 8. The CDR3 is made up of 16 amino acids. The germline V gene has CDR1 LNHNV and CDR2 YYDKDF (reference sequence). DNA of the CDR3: TGTGCCACCAGCACACTGGGACAGGGGGCTTCTGATACGCAGTATTTT. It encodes CATSTLGQGASDTQYF.

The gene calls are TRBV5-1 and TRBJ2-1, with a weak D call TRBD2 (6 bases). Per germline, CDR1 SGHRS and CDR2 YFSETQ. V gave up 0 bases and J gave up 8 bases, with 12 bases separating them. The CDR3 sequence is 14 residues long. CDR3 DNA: TGCGCCAGCAGCTTGGGGAGGGGCCCAGATGAGCAGTTCTTC. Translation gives CASSLGRGPDEQFF.

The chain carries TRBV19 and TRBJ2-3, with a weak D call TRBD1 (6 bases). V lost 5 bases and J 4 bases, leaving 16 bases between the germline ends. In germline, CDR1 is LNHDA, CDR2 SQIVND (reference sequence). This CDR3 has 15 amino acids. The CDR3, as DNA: TGTGCCAGTAGTGCGTCGGCAGGGGTCTCAGATACGCAGTATTTT. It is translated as CASSASAGVSDTQYF.

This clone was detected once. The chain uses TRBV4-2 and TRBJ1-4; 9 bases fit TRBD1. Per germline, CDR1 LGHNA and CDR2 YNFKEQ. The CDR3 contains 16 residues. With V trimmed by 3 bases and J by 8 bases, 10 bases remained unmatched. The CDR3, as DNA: TGTGCCAGCAGCCACGACGTGGGACAGGGAGGGGAAAAACTGTTTTTT. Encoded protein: CASSHDVGQGGEKLFF.

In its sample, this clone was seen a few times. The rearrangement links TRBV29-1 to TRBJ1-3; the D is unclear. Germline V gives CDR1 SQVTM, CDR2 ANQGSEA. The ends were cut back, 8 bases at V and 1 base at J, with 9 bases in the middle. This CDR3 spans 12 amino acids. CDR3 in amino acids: CSTSTSGNTIYF. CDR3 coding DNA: TGCAGCACGTCGACATCTGGAAACACCATATATTTT.